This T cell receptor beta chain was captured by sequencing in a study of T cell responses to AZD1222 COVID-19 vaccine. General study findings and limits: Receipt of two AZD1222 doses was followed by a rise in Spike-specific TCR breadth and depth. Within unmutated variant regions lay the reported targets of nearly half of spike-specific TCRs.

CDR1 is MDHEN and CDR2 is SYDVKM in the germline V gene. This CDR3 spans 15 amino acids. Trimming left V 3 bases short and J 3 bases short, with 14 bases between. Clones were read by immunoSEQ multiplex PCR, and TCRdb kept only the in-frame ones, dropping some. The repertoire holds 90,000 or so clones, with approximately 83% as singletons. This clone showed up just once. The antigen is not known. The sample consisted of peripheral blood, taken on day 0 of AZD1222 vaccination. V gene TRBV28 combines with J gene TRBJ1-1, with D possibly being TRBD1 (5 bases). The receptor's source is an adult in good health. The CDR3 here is CASSLGVAVDTEAFF. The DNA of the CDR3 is TGTGCCAGCAGTTTGGGGGTGGCTGTGGACACTGAAGCTTTCTTT.